The clone carrying this T cell receptor beta chain has more than one count but fewer than ten. These data come from a study of identical twins. Addition of a universal primer site occurred through template switching, and cDNA carried unique molecular identifiers. TCRdb redid the calling of the 5' RACE reads with MiXCR, one entry per CDR3 protein. The sample has 200,000 to 250,000 distinct CDR3 sequences, under 8.5% seen once. Germline CDR1 is DFQATT and CDR2 is SNEGSKA (reference sequence). J lost 5 bases, V lost 5 bases, and 1 base had no gene match. The CDR3 loop spans 11 amino acids. In addition, the sample was reused for a study of T cells expressing NK-cell markers. That study reports: In several experiments, sorting was restricted to alpha-beta TCR T cells by an anti-gamma-delta TCR antibody. Dominant NKG2C+ clonotype frequencies of about 1.0-8% of CD8+ T cells were measured in 5 or 6 donors.

The sequencing input was CD8+ T cells sorted from blood. The V gene is TRBV20-1, the J gene TRBJ2-7; 9 bases match TRBD1. This receptor was taken from a woman aged 18 to 35 in good health. The CDR3 DNA reads TGCAGTGCTTGGACAGGGGACGAGCAGTACTTC. Encoded protein: CSAWTGDEQYF.